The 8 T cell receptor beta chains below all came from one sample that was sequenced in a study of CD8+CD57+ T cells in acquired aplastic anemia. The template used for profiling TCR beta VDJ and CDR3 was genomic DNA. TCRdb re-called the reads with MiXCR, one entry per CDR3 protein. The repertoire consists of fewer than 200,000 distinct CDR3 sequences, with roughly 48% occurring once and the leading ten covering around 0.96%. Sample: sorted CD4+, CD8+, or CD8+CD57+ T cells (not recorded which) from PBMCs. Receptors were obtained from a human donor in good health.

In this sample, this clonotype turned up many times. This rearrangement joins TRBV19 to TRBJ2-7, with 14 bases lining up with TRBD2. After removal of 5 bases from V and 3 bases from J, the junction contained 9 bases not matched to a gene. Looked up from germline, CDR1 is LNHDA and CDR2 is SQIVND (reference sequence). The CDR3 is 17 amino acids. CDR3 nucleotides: TGTGCCAGTAGTTCCGGGACTAGCGGGAGAGGGGGCTACGAGCAGTACTTC. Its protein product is CASSSGTSGRGGYEQYF. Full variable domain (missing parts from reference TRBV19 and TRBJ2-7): DGGITQSPKYLFRKEGQNVTLSCEQNLNHDAMYWYRQDPGQGLRLIYYSQIVNDFQKGDIAEGYSVSREKKESFPLTVTSAQKNPTAFYLCASSSGTSGRGGYEQYFGPGTRLTVT.

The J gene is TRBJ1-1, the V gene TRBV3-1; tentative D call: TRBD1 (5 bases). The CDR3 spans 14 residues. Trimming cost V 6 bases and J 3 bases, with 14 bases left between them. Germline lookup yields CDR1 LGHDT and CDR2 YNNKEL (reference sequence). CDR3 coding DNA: TGTGCCAGCAGAATCGGAGGGGAGGACACTGAAGCTTTCTTT. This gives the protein CASRIGGEDTEAFF.

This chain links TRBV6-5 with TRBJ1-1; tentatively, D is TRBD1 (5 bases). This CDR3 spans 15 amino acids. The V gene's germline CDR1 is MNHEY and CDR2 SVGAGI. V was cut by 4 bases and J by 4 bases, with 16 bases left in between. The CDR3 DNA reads TGTGCCAGCAGTTCCCCGGACATATGGGGCACTGAAGCTTTCTTT. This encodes CASSSPDIWGTEAFF.

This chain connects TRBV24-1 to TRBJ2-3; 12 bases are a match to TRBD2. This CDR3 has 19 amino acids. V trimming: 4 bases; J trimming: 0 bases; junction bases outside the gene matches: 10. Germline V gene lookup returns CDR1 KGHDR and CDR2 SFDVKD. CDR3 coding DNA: TGTGCCACCAGTGACCTTGAGAGGACTAGCGGGGATAGCACAGATACGCAGTATTTT. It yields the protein CATSDLERTSGDSTDTQYF.

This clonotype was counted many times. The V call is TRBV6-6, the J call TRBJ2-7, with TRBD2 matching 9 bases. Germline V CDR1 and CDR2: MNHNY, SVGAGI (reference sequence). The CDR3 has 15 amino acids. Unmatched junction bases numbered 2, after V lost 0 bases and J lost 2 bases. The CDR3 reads CASSYSTSGPYEQYF. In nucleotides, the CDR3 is TGTGCCAGCAGTTACTCGACTAGCGGTCCCTACGAGCAGTACTTC.

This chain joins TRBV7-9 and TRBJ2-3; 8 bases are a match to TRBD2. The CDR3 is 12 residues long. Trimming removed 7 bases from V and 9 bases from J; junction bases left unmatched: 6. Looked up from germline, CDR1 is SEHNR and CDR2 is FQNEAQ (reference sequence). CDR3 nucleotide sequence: TGTGCCAGCAAACAGGGACTAGAAACGCAGTATTTT. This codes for CASKQGLETQYF.

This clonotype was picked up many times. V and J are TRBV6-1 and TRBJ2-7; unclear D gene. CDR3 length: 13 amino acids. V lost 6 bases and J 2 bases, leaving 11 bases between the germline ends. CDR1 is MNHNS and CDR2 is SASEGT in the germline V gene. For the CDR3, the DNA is TGTGCCAGCAGCCGGGCGTACACCTACGAGCAGTACTTC. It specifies CASSRAYTYEQYF.

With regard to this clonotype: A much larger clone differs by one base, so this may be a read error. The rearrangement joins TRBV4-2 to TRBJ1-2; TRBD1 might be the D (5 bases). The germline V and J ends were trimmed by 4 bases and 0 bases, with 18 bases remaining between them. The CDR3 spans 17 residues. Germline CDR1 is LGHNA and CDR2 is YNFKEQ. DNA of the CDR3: TGTGCCAGCAGCCCGAGACAGTTGGATCCCACTAACTATGGCTACACCTTC. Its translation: CASSPRQLDPTNYGYTF.